This T cell receptor (beta chain) was identified in a study of OX40 agonist ivuxolimab in advanced cancers. Produced via immunoSEQ multiplex PCR; TCRdb's table is partial and in-frame only. The data contain around 70,000 clones, around 88% of them singletons. The V gene's germline CDR1 is SGHRS and CDR2 YFSETQ. The CDR3 is 14 residues long. V lost 6 bases to trimming and J lost 1 base, with 12 bases between them. Source: CD4+ or CD8+ T cells sorted from blood, taken in a trial of the OX40 agonist ivuxolimab. The source of this sequence is an adult with an advanced solid tumor such as melanoma, head and neck, liver or kidney cancer. This chain links TRBV5-1 with TRBJ2-3, with D hard to call. CDR3 bases: TGCGCCAGCACCGCAAATAGTGGCACAGATACGCAGTATTTT. This gives the protein CASTANSGTDTQYF.